A selection of T cell receptor beta chains follows, all from one sample in a study of cytotoxic CD8 clonotypes in ibrutinib-treated CLL. The data were produced by immunoSEQ multiplex PCR, yet TCRdb's version contains in-frame clones alone and is incomplete. The data hold around 150,000 clones, with 80% observed a single time. Sequences were derived from PBMCs, sampled after 36 months of ibrutinib treatment. These receptors were obtained from a human donor with chronic lymphocytic leukemia. Both conserved end residues are part of each CDR3. The order of the fields is J gene, V gene, clone size, D gene, CDR3 DNA, CDR3 protein. A D gene is named only where the DNA matches it firmly. Where a row states a size, it is once, few, many or the class of an expanded clone; other rows omit it.

>TRBJ2-1|TRBV11-3|.|TRBD2
TGTGCCAGCAGCCAGGGAGCGGGGGGGCACAATGAGCAGTTCTTC
CASSQGAGGHNEQFF
>TRBJ2-1|TRBV11-2|few|.
TGTGCCAGCAGCCCACTACAGAATGAGCAGTTCTTC
CASSPLQNEQFF
>TRBJ2-2|TRBV30|.|.
TGTGCCTGGAGTGTAATCGGCAGGAACACCGGGGAGCTGTTTTTT
CAWSVIGRNTGELFF
>TRBJ1-3|TRBV30|.|.
TGTGCCTGGAGCCGGGAAACACGGTATTTT
CAWSRETRYF
>TRBJ1-2|TRBV6-1|.|.
TGTGCCAGCAGGAGGGGGGGAAGTAACTATGGCTACACCTTC
CASRRGGSNYGYTF
>TRBJ2-3|TRBV5-1|.|TRBD1
TGCGCCAGCAGCTTGGGTGACAGGGGGCACACAGATACGCAGTATTTT
CASSLGDRGHTDTQYF
>TRBJ2-1|TRBV5-8|.|.
TGTGCCAGCAGCTTGTTCTTTGAGCAGTTCTTC
CASSLFFEQFF
>TRBJ1-3|TRBV5-1|.|TRBD1
TGCGCCAGCAGCACCGGGACAGGGAGAGGAAACACCATATATTTT
CASSTGTGRGNTIYF
>TRBJ2-1|TRBV18|.|.
TGTGCCAGCTCACCTAGACTAGTTTTCAATGAGCAGTTCTTC
CASSPRLVFNEQFF
>TRBJ2-3|TRBV4-1|.|.
TGCGCCAGCAGCCAAGATTTTGGGGCTGGGGCAGATACGCAGTATTTT
CASSQDFGAGADTQYF
>TRBJ2-3|TRBV6-1|medium-sized|.
TGTGCCAGCAGTAACCCTGGCAACACAGATACGCAGTATTTT
CASSNPGNTDTQYF
>TRBJ2-1|TRBV11-1|once|.
TGTGCCAGCAGCCACTTAAGGTCCGGACTTAACGATGAGCAGTTCTTC
CASSHLRSGLNDEQFF
>TRBJ1-2|TRBV28|.|.
TGTGCCAGCCGATCCGGGGTTCTCTATGGCTACACCTTC
CASRSGVLYGYTF
>TRBJ2-5|TRBV6-5|once|TRBD1
TGTGCCAGCAGTTACTACAGGGGACCCCGAGAGACCCAGTACTTC
CASSYYRGPRETQYF
>TRBJ2-3|TRBV11-2|.|TRBD2
TGTGCCAGCAGTTATAGCGGGAGTTCGACAGATACGCAGTATTTT
CASSYSGSSTDTQYF
>TRBJ2-2|TRBV2|.|TRBD1
TGTGCCAGCAGAACAGGGGCCGGGGAGCTGTTTTTT
CASRTGAGELFF
>TRBJ1-2|TRBV5-1|once|TRBD1
TGCGCCAGCAGCCTAGACAGGGGCGTTTATGGCTACACCTTC
CASSLDRGVYGYTF
>TRBJ2-5|TRBV7-2|.|TRBD2
TGTGCCAGCAGCTTTGGGGGGACTAGTCGACGAGAGACCCAGTACTTC
CASSFGGTSRRETQYF
>TRBJ1-6|TRBV7-9|.|TRBD1
TGTGCCAGCAGCTTAGCAAGGGGGCGACCCGCGCCCCTCCACTTT
CASSLARGRPAPLHF
>TRBJ2-7|TRBV7-9|once|.
TGTGCCAGCAGCGTTACCCTCTTATCCTACGAGCAGTACTTC
CASSVTLLSYEQYF
>TRBJ2-7|TRBV10-2|.|.
TGCGCCAGTCGAGGGGTTGTGGGGAATTACGAGCAGTACTTC
CASRGVVGNYEQYF
>TRBJ2-1|TRBV9|many|.
TGTGCCAGCAGCGTAGAATCCTACTCCTACAATGAGCAGTTCTTC
CASSVESYSYNEQFF
>TRBJ2-7|TRBV7-9|.|.
TGTGCCAGCAGCTTAGCCGTTAGCTACGAGCAGTACTTC
CASSLAVSYEQYF
>TRBJ2-7|TRBV5-1|.|.
TGCGCCAGCACCCCCGGGACACCTGTGTACGAGCAGTACTTC
CASTPGTPVYEQYF
>TRBJ2-1|TRBV30|.|.
TGTGCCTGGAGTTACCCTCCGGGACGAAGCAATGAGCAGTTCTTC
CAWSYPPGRSNEQFF
>TRBJ1-1|TRBV10-1|few|.
TGCGCCAGCATGTTCTCCGCTGGGGCTGAAGCTTTCTTT
CASMFSAGAEAFF
>TRBJ2-7|TRBV19|few|TRBD2
TGTGCCAGTAGTAGACTAGCGGGAGGAGGAACCTACGAGCAGTACTTC
CASSRLAGGGTYEQYF
>TRBJ1-5|TRBV27|.|.
TGTGCCAGCAGTTTTTATCCCTCAAGCAATCAGCCCCAGCATTTT
CASSFYPSSNQPQHF
>TRBJ1-2|TRBV6-1|.|.
TGTGCCAGCAGTGACCTCTCCGGGACCGTCAACTATGGCTACACCTTC
CASSDLSGTVNYGYTF
>TRBJ1-5|TRBV19|.|TRBD1
TGTGCCAGTAGTATCGGAGACAGGGGTAGCAATCAGCCCCAGCATTTT
CASSIGDRGSNQPQHF
>TRBJ2-7|TRBV19|.|.
TGTGCCAGTAGTATAGGGCAAGGCTACGAGCAGTACTTC
CASSIGQGYEQYF
>TRBJ1-1|TRBV4-1|.|TRBD1
TGCGCCAGCAGCCAGGGACAGATGAACACTGAAGCTTTCTTT
CASSQGQMNTEAFF
>TRBJ2-7|TRBV9|.|TRBD1
TGTGCCAGCAGCAAAGGACAGGGGGCGAGGTACTACGAGCAGTACTTC
CASSKGQGARYYEQYF
>TRBJ2-5|TRBV11-3|.|TRBD1
TGTGCCAGCAGCTTAGATCTGGGGACAGAAGAGACCCAGTACTTC
CASSLDLGTEETQYF
>TRBJ2-1|TRBV4-1|.|.
TGCGCCAGCAGCCAATTGCCCCGGAGCTCCTACAATGAGCAGTTCTTC
CASSQLPRSSYNEQFF
>TRBJ1-2|TRBV7-9|.|.
TGTGCCAGCAGCGCACGTACCAGCCCGATCCGACATGGCTACACCTTC
CASSARTSPIRHGYTF
>TRBJ2-2|TRBV6-5|.|.
TGTGCCAGCAGTTATTCGGGTACCGGGGAGCTGTTTTTT
CASSYSGTGELFF
>TRBJ1-1|TRBV27|.|.
TGTGCCAGCAGCCGAGTCGGGAACACTGAAGCTTTCTTT
CASSRVGNTEAFF
>TRBJ2-3|TRBV7-9|.|TRBD2
TGTGCCAGCAGCTTAGCTAGCGGGAGTACAGATACGCAGTATTTT
CASSLASGSTDTQYF
>TRBJ1-2|TRBV7-9|.|.
TGTGCCAGCAGCTTGAATCAGGCGAACTATGGCTACACCTTC
CASSLNQANYGYTF
>TRBJ2-2|TRBV5-1|.|.
TGCGCCAGCAGCTCACTACCGGGTCCGAACACCGGGGAGCTGTTTTTT
CASSSLPGPNTGELFF
>TRBJ1-6|TRBV7-9|.|.
TGTGCCAGCAGCTTAGACAGGCCGAGCTCCTATAATTCACCCCTCCACTTT
CASSLDRPSSYNSPLHF
>TRBJ1-4|TRBV5-5|.|.
TGTGCCAGCAGCTTGGGAGCCCCCCTAATGAGTGAAAAACTGTTTTTT
CASSLGAPLMSEKLFF